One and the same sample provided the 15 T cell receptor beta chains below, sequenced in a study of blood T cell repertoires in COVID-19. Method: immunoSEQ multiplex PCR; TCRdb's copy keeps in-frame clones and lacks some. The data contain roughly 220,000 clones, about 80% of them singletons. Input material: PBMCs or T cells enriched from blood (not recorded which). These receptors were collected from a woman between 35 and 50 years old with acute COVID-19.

The CDR3 sequence is CASSLFQGAGYEQYF. The CDR3 region has the DNA TGTGCCAGCAGTTTATTCCAGGGGGCAGGGTACGAGCAGTACTTC. This chain links TRBV27 with TRBJ2-7; 8 bases line up with TRBD1. With V trimmed by 1 base and J by 4 bases, 6 bases remained unmatched. Germline lookup yields CDR1 MNHEY and CDR2 SMNVEV (reference sequence). CDR3 length equals 15 residues.

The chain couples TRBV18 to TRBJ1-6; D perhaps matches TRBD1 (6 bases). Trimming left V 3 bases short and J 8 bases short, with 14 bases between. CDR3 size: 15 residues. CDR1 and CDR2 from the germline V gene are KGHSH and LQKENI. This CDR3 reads CASSPLDSGDSPLHF. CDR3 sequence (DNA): TGTGCCAGCTCACCCCTGGACAGTGGGGATTCACCCCTCCACTTT.

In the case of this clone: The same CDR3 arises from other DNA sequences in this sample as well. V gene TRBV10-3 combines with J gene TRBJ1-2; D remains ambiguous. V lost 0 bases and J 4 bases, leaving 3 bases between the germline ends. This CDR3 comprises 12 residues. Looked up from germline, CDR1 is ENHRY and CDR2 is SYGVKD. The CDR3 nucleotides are TGTGCCATCAGTGAGTCAGCCTATGGCTACACCTTC. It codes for CAISESAYGYTF.

The CDR3 DNA is TGTGCCATCAGTGAGTCCCGCCCGGGGGTGGGTAACTATGGCTACACCTTC. Amino acids: CAISESRPGVGNYGYTF. The chain employs TRBV10-3 and TRBJ1-2; TRBD1 is a possible D gene (5 bases). The CDR3 covers 17 residues. Germline V CDR1 and CDR2: ENHRY, SYGVKD. V was clipped by 0 bases and J by 1 base, with 15 bases between them.

CDR3 nucleotide sequence: TGTGCCAGCAGTGACTCAGGGGGCGCCGCAGATACGCAGTATTTT. It is translated as CASSDSGGAADTQYF. The chain is built from TRBV6-4 and TRBJ2-3; 7 positions agree with TRBD1. Looked up from germline, CDR1 is MRHNA and CDR2 is SNTAGT. With 0 bases clipped from V and 4 bases from J, the junction kept 4 bases outside the gene matches. CDR3 length equals 15 residues.

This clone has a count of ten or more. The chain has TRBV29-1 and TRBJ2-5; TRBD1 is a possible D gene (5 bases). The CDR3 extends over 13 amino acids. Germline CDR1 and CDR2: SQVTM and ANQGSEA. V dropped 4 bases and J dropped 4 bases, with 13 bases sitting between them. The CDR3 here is CSVARTQGETQYF. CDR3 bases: TGCAGCGTTGCCCGAACCCAGGGAGAGACCCAGTACTTC.

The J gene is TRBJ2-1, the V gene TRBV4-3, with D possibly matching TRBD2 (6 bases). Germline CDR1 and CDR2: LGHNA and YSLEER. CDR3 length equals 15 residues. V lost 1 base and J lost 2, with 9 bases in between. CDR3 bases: TGCGCCAGCAGCCAAGGGTGGGGGGCCTACAATGAGCAGTTCTTC. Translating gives CASSQGWGAYNEQFF.

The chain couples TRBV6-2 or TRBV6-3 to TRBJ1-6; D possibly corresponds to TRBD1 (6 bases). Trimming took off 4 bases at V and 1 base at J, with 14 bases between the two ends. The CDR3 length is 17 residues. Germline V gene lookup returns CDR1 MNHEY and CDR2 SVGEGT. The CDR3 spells CASSFRGSRSYNSPLHF. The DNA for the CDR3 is TGTGCCAGCAGTTTCAGGGGCTCGAGGTCCTATAATTCACCCCTCCACTTT.

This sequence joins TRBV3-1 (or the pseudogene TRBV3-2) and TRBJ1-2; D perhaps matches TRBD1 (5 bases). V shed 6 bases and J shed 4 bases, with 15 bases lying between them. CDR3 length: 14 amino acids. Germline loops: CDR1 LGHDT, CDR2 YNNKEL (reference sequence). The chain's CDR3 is CASRGGKGGYGYTF. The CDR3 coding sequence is TGTGCCAGCAGGGGGGGGAAGGGTGGCTATGGCTACACCTTC.

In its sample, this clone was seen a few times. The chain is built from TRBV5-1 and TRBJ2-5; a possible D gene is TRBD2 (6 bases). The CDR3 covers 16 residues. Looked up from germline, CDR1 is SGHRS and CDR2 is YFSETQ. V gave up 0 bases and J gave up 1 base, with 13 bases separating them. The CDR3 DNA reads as TGCGCCAGCAGCTTGGTCGGGGGACGGGTCCAAGAGACCCAGTACTTC. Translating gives CASSLVGGRVQETQYF.

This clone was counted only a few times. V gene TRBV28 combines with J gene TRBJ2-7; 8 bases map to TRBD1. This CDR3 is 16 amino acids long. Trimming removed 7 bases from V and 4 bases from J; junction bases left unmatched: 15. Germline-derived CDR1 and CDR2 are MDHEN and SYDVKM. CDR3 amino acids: CASTPAPGTGLYEQYF. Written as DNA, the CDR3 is TGTGCCAGCACCCCCGCACCCGGGACAGGTCTATACGAGCAGTACTTC.

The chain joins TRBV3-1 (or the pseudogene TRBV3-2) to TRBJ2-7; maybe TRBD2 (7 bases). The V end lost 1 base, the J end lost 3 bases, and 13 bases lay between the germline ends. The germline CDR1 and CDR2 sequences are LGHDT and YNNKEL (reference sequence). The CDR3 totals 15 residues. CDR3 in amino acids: CASSQVTGGDYEQYF. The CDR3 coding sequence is TGTGCCAGCAGCCAAGTAACGGGGGGCGACTACGAGCAGTACTTC.

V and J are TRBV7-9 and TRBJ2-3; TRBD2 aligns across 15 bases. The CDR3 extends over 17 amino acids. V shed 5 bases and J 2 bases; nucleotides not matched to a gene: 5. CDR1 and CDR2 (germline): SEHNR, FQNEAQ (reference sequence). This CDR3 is CASSPRTSGRDTDTQYF. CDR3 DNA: TGTGCCAGCAGCCCCCGGACTAGCGGGAGGGACACAGATACGCAGTATTTT. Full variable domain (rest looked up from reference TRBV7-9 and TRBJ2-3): DTGVSQNPRHKITKRGQNVTFRCDPISEHNRLYWYRQTLGQGPEFLTYFQNEAQLEKSRLLSDRFSAERPKGSFSTLEIQRTEQGDSAMYLCASSPRTSGRDTDTQYFGPGTRLTVL.

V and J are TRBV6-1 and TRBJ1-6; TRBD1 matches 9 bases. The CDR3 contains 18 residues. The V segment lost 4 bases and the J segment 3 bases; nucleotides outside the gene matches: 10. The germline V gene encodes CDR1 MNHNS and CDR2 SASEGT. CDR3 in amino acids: CASSGGLGTGNYNSPLHF. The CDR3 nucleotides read TGTGCCAGCAGTGGAGGACTTGGGACAGGGAACTATAATTCACCCCTCCACTTT.

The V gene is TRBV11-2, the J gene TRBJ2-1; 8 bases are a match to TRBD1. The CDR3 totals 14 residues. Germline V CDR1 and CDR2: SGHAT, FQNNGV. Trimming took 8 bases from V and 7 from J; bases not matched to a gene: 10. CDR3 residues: CASRGQGRRNEQFF. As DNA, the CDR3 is TGTGCCAGCCGTGGACAGGGTAGAAGAAATGAGCAGTTCTTC.